The following is a TCR beta chain sequence with its context. The record originates from a study of blood T cell repertoires in COVID-19. In the original processing: Reference gene primer amplification in the assay estimated nucleated cell counts. Here immunoSEQ multiplex PCR was the method, and the copy in TCRdb shows in-frame clones only, minus some. V, J and clone size derive from that table, while D and trimming were established from the DNA sequence. The sample lists approximately 130,000 clones, around 85% occurring once. Trimming removed 6 bases from V and 3 bases from J; junction bases left unmatched: 11. CDR1 is KGHSH and CDR2 is LQKENI in the germline V gene. The CDR3 runs 15 residues.

The J gene is TRBJ2-7, the V gene TRBV18, with 7 nucleotides matching TRBD2. The sample taken for sequencing was peripheral blood. The sequence was collected from a man aged 60 to 69 with acute or convalescent COVID-19. The CDR3: CASSGVSGLFYEQYF. The CDR3 bases are TGTGCCAGCTCGGGGGTTTCGGGACTATTCTACGAGCAGTACTTC.